This T cell receptor beta chain was recorded in a study of OX40 agonist ivuxolimab in advanced cancers. Study in general: Treatment received earlier with anti-PD-1, anti-PD-L1 or anti-CTLA-4 agents was allowed, and less than 45% had some.

Trimming shortened V by 2 bases and J by 1 base, and 14 bases separated the two germline ends. The CDR3 consists of 16 residues. Per the germline V gene, CDR1 is MDHEN and CDR2 is SYDVKM. Method: immunoSEQ multiplex PCR; TCRdb's copy keeps in-frame clones and lacks some. The profile shows roughly 57,000 clones, about 81% of them singletons. The genes are TRBV28 and TRBJ1-1; D remains ambiguous. Sample: CD4+ or CD8+ T cells sorted from blood, taken in a trial of the OX40 agonist ivuxolimab. This receptor was identified in an adult with an advanced solid tumor such as melanoma, head and neck, liver or kidney cancer. The CDR3 reads CASSLHRVGRNTEAFF. In DNA, the CDR3 is TGTGCCAGCAGTTTACACCGAGTCGGACGGAACACTGAAGCTTTCTTT.